The text below deals with one TCR beta chain. No antigen is known for it. The data were taken from a study of radiotherapy plus CTLA-4 blockade in lung cancer. Study summary: Disease control reached over 30%, with objective responses in roughly 17%. The study, taken as a whole, reports: Blood TCR clones of tumor origin expanded after radiotherapy plus ipilimumab. Reported findings show early blood T cell clone dynamics, with interferon-beta, best predicted response.

TCRdb keeps only in-frame clones here, not all; method: immunoSEQ multiplex PCR. The sample contains over 30,000 clones, less than 75% of which appear only once. Trimming removed 0 bases from V and 5 bases from J; junction bases left unmatched: 7. Germline CDR1 and CDR2: SEHNR and FQNEAQ (reference sequence). There are 16 residues in the CDR3. The sequence was collected from a human donor with non-small cell lung cancer whose response to radiotherapy plus ipilimumab could not be evaluated. The starting material was peripheral blood, obtained from a patient treated with radiotherapy plus ipilimumab. The chain combines TRBV7-9 with TRBJ2-3, with 8 bases matching TRBD2. CDR3 protein: CASSLAGTSKVDTQYF. The CDR3 DNA follows: TGTGCCAGCAGCTTAGCCGGGACTAGTAAAGTAGATACGCAGTATTTT.